These 29 T cell receptor beta chains were sequenced from one sample in a study of T cell responses to AZD1222 COVID-19 vaccine. Some clones are missing from TCRdb's copy, which holds only in-frame ones; the method was immunoSEQ multiplex PCR. The sample records 150,000 to 200,000 clones, about 90% being singletons. The sequencing here drew on peripheral blood, taken 28 days after the second AZD1222 dose. These receptors came from an adult who received the AZD1222 COVID-19 vaccine.

In DNA, the CDR3 is TGTGCCAGCAGCTTAAATGGGGACGGATACACTGAAGCTTTCTTT. Translating it yields CASSLNGDGYTEAFF. V is TRBV7-8 and J is TRBJ1-1, with a weak D call TRBD1 (5 bases). Germline lookup yields CDR1 SGHVS and CDR2 FQNEAQ. This CDR3 contains 15 residues. Trimming removed 2 bases from V and 3 bases from J, with 13 bases in between. Supplemented by reference TRBV7-8 and TRBJ1-1, the full variable domain reads GAGVSQSPRYKVAKRGQDVALRCDPISGHVSLFWYQQALGQGPEFLTYFQNEAQLDKSGLPSDRFFAERPEGSVSTLKIQRTQQEDSAVYLCASSLNGDGYTEAFFGQGTRLTVV.

The chain employs TRBV2 and TRBJ2-7; 12 bases are a match to TRBD2. Germline V lookup: CDR1 SNHLY, CDR2 FYNNEI. Trimming removed 3 bases from V and 2 bases from J; junction bases left unmatched: 5. CDR3 length: 16 amino acids. CDR3 in amino acids: CASSDWTSGDTYEQYF. CDR3 coding DNA: TGTGCCAGCAGTGATTGGACTAGCGGGGATACCTACGAGCAGTACTTC. Using reference TRBV2 and TRBJ2-7 for the parts outside the CDR3, the full variable domain is EPEVTQTPSHQVTQMGQEVILRCVPISNHLYFYWYRQILGQKVEFLVSFYNNEISEKSEIFDDQFSVERPDGSNFTLKIRSTKLEDSAMYFCASSDWTSGDTYEQYFGPGTRLTVT.

This sequence joins TRBV5-8 and TRBJ2-2; 12 positions agree with TRBD2. After removal of 2 bases from V and 1 base from J, the junction contained 3 bases not matched to a gene. CDR1 and CDR2 from the germline V gene are SGHTS and YDEGEE. The CDR3 contains 17 residues. The CDR3 DNA reads TGTGCCAGCAGCTTACCGGGACTAGCGGGGAACACCGGGGAGCTGTTTTTT. It translates to CASSLPGLAGNTGELFF.

The chain recombines TRBV28 with TRBJ2-3; tentatively, D is TRBD1 (5 bases). The germline V and J ends were trimmed by 8 bases and 4 bases, with 10 bases remaining between them. Germline CDR1 is MDHEN and CDR2 is SYDVKM. CDR3 length equals 12 residues. The DNA for the CDR3 is TGTGCCAGCCGTGGGGCCCCAGATACGCAGTATTTT. Encoded protein: CASRGAPDTQYF.

This chain uses TRBV5-6 with TRBJ1-2; no definite D call. This CDR3 has 14 amino acids. The germline CDR1 and CDR2 sequences are SGHDT and YYEEEE. Trimming removed 2 bases at V and 2 bases at J, with 10 bases between. CDR3 sequence: CASSFAETNYGYTF. The CDR3 bases are TGTGCCAGCAGCTTCGCTGAAACCAACTATGGCTACACCTTC.

This clone was detected once. The chain is built from TRBV7-9 and TRBJ1-3; D gene uncertain. The CDR3 is 12 residues long. Trimming shortened V by 11 bases and J by 0 bases, and 8 bases separated the two germline ends. Germline V gene sequence: CDR1 SEHNR, CDR2 FQNEAQ (reference sequence). The chain's CDR3 is CALEVSGNTIYF. CDR3 in DNA: TGTGCCCTCGAGGTCTCTGGAAACACCATATATTTT.

The genes are TRBV5-6 and TRBJ1-1; D is undetermined. The germline gives CDR1 SGHDT, CDR2 YYEEEE. The V and J ends lost 6 bases and 0 bases respectively, with 6 bases between them. The CDR3 extends over 12 amino acids. CDR3 in DNA: TGTGCCAGCACCCACTTGAACACTGAAGCTTTCTTT. Protein sequence: CASTHLNTEAFF.

The V gene is TRBV30, the J gene TRBJ1-5, with 8 nucleotides matching TRBD1. CDR1 GTSNPN and CDR2 SVGIG come from the germline V gene (reference sequence). Trimming at V came to 3 bases and at J to 6 bases, leaving 7 bases not matched to a gene. The CDR3 is 14 amino acids. This chain's CDR3 is CAWSSVRGLQPQHF. In nucleotides, the CDR3 is TGTGCCTGGAGCTCCGTCAGGGGGCTTCAGCCCCAGCATTTT.

This chain connects TRBV5-1 to TRBJ1-3; 9 bases line up with TRBD1. Germline V CDR1 and CDR2: SGHRS, YFSETQ. Losses at the gene ends were 3 bases for V and 5 bases for J; bases not matched to a gene: 3. The CDR3 covers 14 residues. The CDR3 spells CASSSGTGRNTIYF. The CDR3 coding sequence is TGCGCCAGCAGCTCCGGGACAGGGAGAAACACCATATATTTT.

The chain has TRBV6-6 and TRBJ1-6; no clear D. V shed 4 bases and J shed 3 bases, with 13 bases lying between them. The CDR3 totals 16 residues. Looked up from germline, CDR1 is MNHNY and CDR2 is SVGAGI (reference sequence). CDR3 in amino acids: CASSSLEASYNSPLHF. The CDR3 DNA reads as TGTGCCAGCAGTTCGTTGGAGGCTAGCTATAATTCACCCCTCCACTTT.

The chain links TRBV6-4 to TRBJ2-7; D is unresolved. CDR3 size: 18 residues. Germline V CDR1 and CDR2: MRHNA, SNTAGT. Trimming shortened V by 8 bases and J by 0 bases, and 26 bases separated the two germline ends. The CDR3 DNA is TGTGCCAGCCGCCCCGCTGGAGACGATAATCCGGGCTCCTACGAGCAGTACTTC. Translating it yields CASRPAGDDNPGSYEQYF.

The CDR3 bases are TGTGCCAGCATTAGGGCGGGACAGGGGAACTACGAGCAGTACTTC. Residues: CASIRAGQGNYEQYF. The chain combines TRBV6-5 with TRBJ2-7; 10 bases line up with TRBD1. Losses at the gene ends were 7 bases for V and 3 bases for J; bases not matched to a gene: 9. The CDR3 loop spans 15 amino acids. Germline V gene lookup returns CDR1 MNHEY and CDR2 SVGAGI.

The chain recombines TRBV7-9 with TRBJ1-2; TRBD1 might be the D (5 bases). This CDR3 is built from 15 residues. CDR1 is SEHNR and CDR2 is FQNEAQ in the germline V gene (reference sequence). Trimming took 1 base from V and 4 from J, leaving 13 bases between them. CDR3 nucleotides: TGTGCCAGCAGCTTAGGGGCAGGGATTACCTATGGCTACACCTTC. Residues: CASSLGAGITYGYTF.

This clone was picked up one time. The rearrangement links TRBV2 to TRBJ2-3, with TRBD1 identical over 8 bases. J gave up 4 bases and V 3 bases, and 0 bases lay outside the gene matches. Per the germline V gene, CDR1 is SNHLY and CDR2 is FYNNEI. The CDR3 spans 13 residues. This CDR3 reads CASSEDRADTQYF. The CDR3 DNA reads as TGTGCCAGCAGTGAGGACAGGGCAGATACGCAGTATTTT.

In its sample, this clone was seen once. This sequence joins TRBV4-2 and TRBJ1-2, with 7 bases lining up with TRBD1. This CDR3 contains 13 residues. Trimming removed 3 bases from V and 8 bases from J; junction bases left unmatched: 6. The germline V gene has CDR1 LGHNA and CDR2 YNFKEQ. The CDR3 protein is CASSQGVGGGYTF. The DNA for the CDR3 is TGTGCCAGCAGCCAGGGAGTAGGGGGCGGCTACACCTTC.

This chain connects TRBV6-4 to TRBJ2-1; weak D call: TRBD2 (5 bases). Between the trimmed V and J ends, which lost 6 bases and 0 bases, there was a span of 18 bases. This CDR3 is built from 17 residues. Germline values: CDR1 MRHNA, CDR2 SNTAGT. This CDR3 reads CASSSRDGLSSYNEQFF. The CDR3 DNA sequence: TGTGCCAGCAGCTCACGGGATGGCTTAAGCTCCTACAATGAGCAGTTCTTC.

The chain has TRBV6-2 or TRBV6-3 and TRBJ1-2; no firm D call. Germline V lookup: CDR1 MNHEY, CDR2 SVGEGT. Trimming removed 5 bases from V and 6 bases from J, with 13 bases in between. This CDR3 contains 13 residues. The CDR3 nucleotides read TGTGCCAGCAGTCCACAGCGGATCCATGGCTACACCTTC. This encodes CASSPQRIHGYTF.

The chain employs TRBV18 and TRBJ2-7; 8 bases agree with TRBD1. The CDR3 totals 15 residues. With 1 base clipped from V and 1 base from J, the junction kept 3 bases outside the gene matches. CDR1 and CDR2 from the germline V gene are KGHSH and LQKENI. For the CDR3, the DNA is TGTGCCAGCTCACCACAGGGACAGGCGTCCTACGAGCAGTACTTC. Translated, it gives CASSPQGQASYEQYF. The entire variable domain, with the rest obtained from reference TRBV18 and TRBJ2-7, is as follows: NAGVMQNPRHLVRRRGQEARLRCSPMKGHSHVYWYRQLPEEGLKFMVYLQKENIIDESGMPKERFSAEFPKEGPSILRIQQVVRGDSAAYFCASSPQGQASYEQYFGPGTRLTVT.

This chain uses TRBV3-1 (or the pseudogene TRBV3-2) with TRBJ1-2; TRBD1 aligns across 7 bases. CDR1 LGHDT and CDR2 YNNKEL come from the germline V gene (reference sequence). The V gene end was trimmed by 0 bases and the J gene end by 6 bases; junction bases not matched to a gene: 7. The CDR3 loop spans 15 amino acids. The CDR3 loop is CASSQDQGGSDGYTF. The CDR3 bases are TGTGCCAGCAGCCAAGACCAGGGGGGGAGCGATGGCTACACCTTC.

V usage is TRBV3-1 (or the pseudogene TRBV3-2) and J usage is TRBJ1-2, with 8 bases fitting TRBD1. The CDR3 covers 15 residues. Germline CDR1 is LGHDT and CDR2 is YNNKEL (reference sequence). V was pared by 4 bases and J by 6 bases, with 10 bases of the junction left unmatched. This CDR3 reads CASSPPDRAHDGYTF. CDR3 in DNA: TGTGCCAGCAGCCCGCCGGACAGGGCACATGATGGCTACACCTTC.

This chain connects TRBV6-5 to TRBJ1-2; D remains ambiguous. The CDR3 is made up of 15 amino acids. Germline V gene sequence: CDR1 MNHEY, CDR2 SVGAGI. V dropped 6 bases and J dropped 4 bases, with 18 bases sitting between them. CDR3 protein: CASSPEGSQFYGYTF. CDR3 nucleotides: TGTGCCAGCAGCCCCGAGGGTTCCCAATTCTATGGCTACACCTTC.

The chain recombines TRBV3-1 (or the pseudogene TRBV3-2) with TRBJ2-7; possibly TRBD1 or TRBD2 for D (5 bases each). CDR3 size: 15 residues. The germline V and J ends were trimmed by 1 base and 2 bases, with 12 bases remaining between them. Looked up from germline, CDR1 is LGHDT and CDR2 is YNNKEL (reference sequence). CDR3 residues: CASSQGLGDPYEQYF. The CDR3 region has the DNA TGTGCCAGCAGCCAAGGATTGGGGGACCCCTACGAGCAGTACTTC.

The rearrangement joins TRBV3-1 (or the pseudogene TRBV3-2) to TRBJ1-1; D is unclear. V lost 1 base and J 1 base, leaving 7 bases between the germline ends. Germline V gene sequence: CDR1 LGHDT, CDR2 YNNKEL (reference sequence). This CDR3 comprises 14 residues. This CDR3 reads CASSQAGGNTEAFF. In DNA form, the CDR3 reads TGTGCCAGCAGCCAAGCGGGAGGGAACACTGAAGCTTTCTTT.

The chain combines TRBV13 with TRBJ2-7, with D perhaps given as TRBD1 or TRBD2 (5 bases each). CDR1 and CDR2 (germline): PRHDT, FYEKMQ (reference sequence). Trimming removed 4 bases at V and 1 base at J, with 5 bases between. This CDR3 is 12 amino acids long. The CDR3 DNA reads as TGTGCCAGCAGCTGGGGGTCCTACGAGCAGTACTTC. Its translation is CASSWGSYEQYF. The full variable domain, with the rest looked up from reference TRBV13 and TRBJ2-7, is AAGVIQSPRHLIKEKRETATLKCYPIPRHDTVYWYQQGPGQDPQFLISFYEKMQSDKGSIPDRFSAQQFSDYHSELNMSSLELGDSALYFCASSWGSYEQYFGPGTRLTVT.

The chain links TRBV5-1 to TRBJ2-3; TRBD2 aligns across 13 bases. CDR3 length: 21 amino acids. Germline V CDR1 and CDR2: SGHRS, YFSETQ. With 1 base clipped from V and 0 bases from J, the junction kept 14 bases outside the gene matches. In DNA, the CDR3 is TGCGCCAGCAGCTTGAAACCTATAACTAGCGGGGGGGCCTCTAGCACAGATACGCAGTATTTT. It translates to CASSLKPITSGGASSTDTQYF.

The chain uses TRBV19 and TRBJ1-1, with TRBD1 matching over 8 bases. From germline, CDR1 is LNHDA and CDR2 SQIVND (reference sequence). The CDR3 contains 14 residues. With 7 bases clipped from V and 5 bases from J, the junction kept 9 bases outside the gene matches. This CDR3 is CASIRGQGRTEAFF. The DNA of the CDR3 is TGTGCCAGTATTCGTGGACAGGGTCGGACTGAAGCTTTCTTT.

The chain joins TRBV7-9 to TRBJ1-2; 7 bases map to TRBD1. The V gene's germline CDR1 is SEHNR and CDR2 FQNEAQ (reference sequence). The CDR3 is 17 amino acids. J gave up 5 bases and V 4 bases, and 16 bases lay outside the gene matches. CDR3 nucleotide sequence: TGTGCCAGCAGCTCAACCACCCGACAGGGCTTGGGATATGGCTACACCTTC. Translating gives CASSSTTRQGLGYGYTF.

The chain is built from TRBV5-6 and TRBJ1-1; D is undetermined. V lost 0 bases, J lost 0 bases, and 12 bases lay in between. CDR3 length: 16 residues. The germline CDR1 and CDR2 sequences are SGHDT and YYEEEE. The CDR3 bases are TGTGCCAGCAGCTTGGGAGGAACGCCCTTGAACACTGAAGCTTTCTTT. Translating it yields CASSLGGTPLNTEAFF.

The V gene is TRBV5-1, the J gene TRBJ1-3; D may be TRBD1 (5 bases). The germline V gene has CDR1 SGHRS and CDR2 YFSETQ. CDR3 length: 17 residues. Trimming took off 2 bases at V and 4 bases at J, with 19 bases between the two ends. The CDR3 DNA is TGCGCCAGCAGCTTTGACCCTCCCGGGACTCCAGGAAACACCATATATTTT. The encoded protein is CASSFDPPGTPGNTIYF.